The rows below give T cell receptor beta chains drawn from one sample of a study of shared clonotypes between healthy human individuals. Profiled with immunoSEQ multiplex PCR; TCRdb holds only in-frame clones, not every one. The sample carries approximately 1,500,000 clones, roughly 96% recorded once. The specimen sequenced was naive CD4+ T cells sorted from blood. These TCRs come from a young man in good health. CDR3s include the opening cysteine and the closing phenylalanine or tryptophan. Clone size appears in some rows only: once, few, many, or a class for an expanded clone.

clone_size v_call cdr3_aa
- TRBV5-4 CASSSGQGRQPQHF
- TRBV11-2 CASSLEGRGADTQYF
- TRBV6-5 CASSWGTGVTEQFF
once TRBV10-3 CAISESAGGRVEQFF
- TRBV28 CASSLAFHEQYF
- TRBV6-6 CASSYLSRDTQYF
once TRBV19 CATSRLLSYEQYF
- TRBV2 CASSGTGAGLQETQYF
- TRBV7-9 CASSEGAASSSTGELFF
- TRBV18 CASSPLPSNTGELFF
- TRBV14 CASSHGRTSGPQETQYF
- TRBV11-2 CASSRTSGELYEQYF